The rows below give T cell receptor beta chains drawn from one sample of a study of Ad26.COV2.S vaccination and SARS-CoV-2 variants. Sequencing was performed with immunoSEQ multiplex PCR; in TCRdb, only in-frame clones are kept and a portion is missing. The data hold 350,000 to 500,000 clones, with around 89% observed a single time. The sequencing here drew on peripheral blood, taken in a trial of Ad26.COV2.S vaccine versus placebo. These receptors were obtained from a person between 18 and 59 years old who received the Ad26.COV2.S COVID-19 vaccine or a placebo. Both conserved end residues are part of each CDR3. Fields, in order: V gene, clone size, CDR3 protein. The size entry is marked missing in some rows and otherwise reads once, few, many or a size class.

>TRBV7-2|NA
CASSLARSSSYNEQFF
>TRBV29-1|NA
CSVEPQGASGTDTQYF
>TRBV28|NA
CASSIPGGYTF
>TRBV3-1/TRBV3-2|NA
CASSQAGKETQYF
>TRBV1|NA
CTSSQELQGGGLADRPATYEQYF
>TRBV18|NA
CASSPGLNTEAFF
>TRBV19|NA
CASSPEGLGEQYF
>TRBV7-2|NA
CASSLAKLGQGAYNEQFF
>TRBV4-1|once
CASSQRDSGGGDTQYF
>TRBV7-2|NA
CASRTVMNTEAFF
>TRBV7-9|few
CASSLLRTGGGETQYF
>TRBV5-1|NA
CASSYGRINYEQYF
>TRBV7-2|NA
CASSLLLGTGELFF
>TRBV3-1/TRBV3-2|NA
CASSQLRSLEAFF
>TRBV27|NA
CASSLHQQVSKRDGYTF
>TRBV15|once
CATSRARSTNYGYTF
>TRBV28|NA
CASSLVTGMGPGTEAFF